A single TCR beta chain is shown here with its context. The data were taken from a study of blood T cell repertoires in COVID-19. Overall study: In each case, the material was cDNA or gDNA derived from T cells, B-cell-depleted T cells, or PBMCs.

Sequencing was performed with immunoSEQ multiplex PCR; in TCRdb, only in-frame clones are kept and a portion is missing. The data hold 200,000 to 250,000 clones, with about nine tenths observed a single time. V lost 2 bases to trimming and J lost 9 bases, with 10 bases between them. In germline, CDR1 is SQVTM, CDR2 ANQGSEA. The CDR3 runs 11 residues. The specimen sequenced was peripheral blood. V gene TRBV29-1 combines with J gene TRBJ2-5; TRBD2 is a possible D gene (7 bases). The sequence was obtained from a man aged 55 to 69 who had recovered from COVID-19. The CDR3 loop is CSVEKGGAQYF. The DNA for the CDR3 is TGCAGCGTTGAAAAGGGGGGGGCCCAGTACTTC.